This TCR beta chain was sequenced for a study of tumor-infiltrating lymphocytes in primary liver carcinoma. Study summary: Patients included men and women of 30 to 69 years.

Without any cell sorting, roughly 20-32 mg of bulk tissue yielded co-extracted RNA and DNA. For this clonotype: Its antigen is currently unknown. The junction does not match germline at one end; this may be a read error.

Overall study findings and caveats: Tumors reached a significantly greater top-250-clone fraction than blood did (p = 0.039). In tumor-adjacent and tumor-blood pairs, overlap was lower than in tumor region pairs.

Priming with a constant-region primer yielded TCR beta cDNA from about 480 ng total RNA. Libraries of TCR beta came from three nested multiplex PCR rounds with slightly modified ARM-PCR. Each CDR3 protein is one row after TCRdb ran MiXCR on the multiplex PCR reads. The sample shows 50,000 to 60,000 distinct CDR3 sequences, 70% to 80% of them seen only once. The clonotype comes from a man in his forties with primary liver carcinoma and hepatitis B virus infection. Sequenced input: liver tumor tissue from sampling region 5. Subset in this sample: tumor region T5, tumor centre.

The chain's CDR3 is CVSSLGTTSRTQYF. CDR3 nucleotides: TGTGTCAGCAGTTTAGGAACCACATCTCGGACCCAGTACTTC. V gene TRBV12-3 or TRBV12-4 combines with J gene TRBJ2-5, with unresolved D. There are 14 residues in the CDR3.